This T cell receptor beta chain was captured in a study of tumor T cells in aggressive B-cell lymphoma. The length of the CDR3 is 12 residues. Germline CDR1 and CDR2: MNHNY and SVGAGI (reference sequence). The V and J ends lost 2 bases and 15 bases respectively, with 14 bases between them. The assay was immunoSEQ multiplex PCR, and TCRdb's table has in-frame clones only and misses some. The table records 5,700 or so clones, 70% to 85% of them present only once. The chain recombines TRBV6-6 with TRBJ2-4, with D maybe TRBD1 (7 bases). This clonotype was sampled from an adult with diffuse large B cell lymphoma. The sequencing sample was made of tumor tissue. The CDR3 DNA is TGTGCCAGCAGTTACGCGGGACAGTTACGGTACTTC. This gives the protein CASSYAGQLRYF.